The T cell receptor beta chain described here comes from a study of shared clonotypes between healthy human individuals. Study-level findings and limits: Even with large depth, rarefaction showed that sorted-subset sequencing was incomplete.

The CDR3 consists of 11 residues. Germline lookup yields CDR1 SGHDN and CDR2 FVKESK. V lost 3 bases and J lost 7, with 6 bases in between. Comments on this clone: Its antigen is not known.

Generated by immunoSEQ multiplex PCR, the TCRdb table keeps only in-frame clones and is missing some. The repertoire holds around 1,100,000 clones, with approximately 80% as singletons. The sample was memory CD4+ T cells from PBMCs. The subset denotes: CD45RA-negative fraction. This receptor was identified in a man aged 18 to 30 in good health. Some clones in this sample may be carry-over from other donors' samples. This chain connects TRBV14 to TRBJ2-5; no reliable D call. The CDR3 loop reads CASSQPRTQYF. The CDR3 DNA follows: TGTGCCAGCAGCCAGCCACGGACCCAGTACTTC.